A single sample gave rise to the 9 T cell receptor beta chains below, sequenced in a study of blood T cell repertoires in COVID-19. TCRdb's table, derived via immunoSEQ multiplex PCR, lists solely in-frame clones and lacks some. The table has under 350,000 clones, roughly nine tenths seen once; the top ten hold roughly 2.5%. Specimen: PBMCs or T cells enriched from blood (not recorded which). The source of these receptors is a man in his 60s who had recovered from COVID-19.

The chain joins TRBV13 to TRBJ2-1, with 11 bases fitting TRBD2. CDR3 size: 15 residues. CDR1 is PRHDT and CDR2 is FYEKMQ in the germline V gene (reference sequence). The ends lost 3 bases at V and 8 bases at J; junction bases unmatched: 6. CDR3 nucleotides: TGTGCCAGCAGCTTTACTAGCGGGGGCCCCGATGAGCAGTTCTTC. Amino acids: CASSFTSGGPDEQFF.

The rearrangement joins TRBV7-9 to TRBJ1-2, with 9 bases fitting TRBD1. CDR3 length: 14 amino acids. V shed 5 bases and J 7 bases; nucleotides not matched to a gene: 8. The germline CDR1 and CDR2 sequences are SEHNR and FQNEAQ (reference sequence). CDR3 loop: CASSPDRGSGGYTF. CDR3 DNA: TGTGCCAGCAGCCCAGACAGGGGGAGTGGTGGCTACACCTTC.

The genes are TRBV9 and TRBJ2-5; D is perhaps TRBD2 (6 bases). V shed 0 bases and J shed 5 bases, with 14 bases lying between them. The CDR3 has 15 amino acids. Germline V lookup: CDR1 SGDLS, CDR2 YYNGEE. The CDR3: CASSVAGTGGETQYF. CDR3 in DNA: TGTGCCAGCAGCGTAGCTGGGACTGGGGGGGAGACCCAGTACTTC.

For the CDR3, the DNA is TGTGCCAGTAGTGGGGGACTAGCGGGGGGAGATACGCAGTATTTT. Protein: CASSGGLAGGDTQYF. The chain joins TRBV19 to TRBJ2-3; 15 bases match TRBD2. V lost 5 bases to trimming and J lost 5 bases; unmatched junction nucleotides: 2. The CDR3 is 15 residues long. Germline CDR1 and CDR2: LNHDA and SQIVND (reference sequence).

This clone was observed a single time. V usage is TRBV5-1 and J usage is TRBJ2-3, with D tentatively TRBD2 (5 bases). V was clipped by 4 bases and J by 2 bases, with 14 bases between them. The CDR3 totals 15 residues. The germline V gene encodes CDR1 SGHRS and CDR2 YFSETQ. CDR3 coding DNA: TGCGCCAGCAGCATCCAGCGGACCTTCACAGATACGCAGTATTTT. Its protein is CASSIQRTFTDTQYF.

This chain connects TRBV19 to TRBJ1-2; no clear D gene. Germline CDR1 and CDR2: LNHDA and SQIVND (reference sequence). Deletions cut 6 bases from V and 6 bases from J, with 20 bases between. The CDR3 sequence is 15 residues long. The CDR3 region is CASSRWQRGNNGYTF. CDR3 nucleotides: TGTGCCAGTAGCCGGTGGCAGAGAGGGAACAATGGCTACACCTTC. The full variable domain, with the rest looked up from reference TRBV19 and TRBJ1-2, is DGGITQSPKYLFRKEGQNVTLSCEQNLNHDAMYWYRQDPGQGLRLIYYSQIVNDFQKGDIAEGYSVSREKKESFPLTVTSAQKNPTAFYLCASSRWQRGNNGYTFGSGTRLTVV.

This clone was seen a few times. The chain has TRBV7-6 and TRBJ1-5, with TRBD1 identical over 9 bases. Germline assignment: CDR1 SGHVS and CDR2 FNYEAQ. Trimming took 5 bases from V and 2 from J; bases not matched to a gene: 4. The CDR3 extends over 15 amino acids. CDR3 loop: CASSPRTGGNQPQHF. As DNA, the CDR3 is TGTGCCAGCAGCCCACGGACAGGGGGCAATCAGCCCCAGCATTTT.

V gene TRBV9 combines with J gene TRBJ2-2; TRBD1 is a possible D gene (5 bases). Germline CDR1 reads SGDLS; CDR2 reads YYNGEE. Trimming removed 2 bases at V and 1 base at J, with 6 bases between. CDR3 length equals 14 residues. CDR3 DNA sequence: TGTGCCAGCAGCGTCAGGGAGAACACCGGGGAGCTGTTTTTT. Translation: CASSVRENTGELFF.

Worth noting for this clone: The same CDR3 also results from other DNA sequences found in this sample. The chain joins TRBV24-1 to TRBJ2-5, with 7 bases aligning to TRBD1. The CDR3 is 15 residues long. Per germline, CDR1 KGHDR and CDR2 SFDVKD. Trimming removed 2 bases from V and 2 bases from J; junction bases left unmatched: 4. The DNA for the CDR3 is TGTGCCACCAGTGATTCCGGGACAGTACAAGAGACCCAGTACTTC. Translation gives CATSDSGTVQETQYF.